This TCR beta chain originates from a study of cytomegalovirus exposure and HLA in healthy donors. Sequenced by immunoSEQ multiplex PCR; TCRdb stores in-frame clones only, minus some. The sample has 100,000 or so clones; about 88% are singletons. The germline CDR1 and CDR2 sequences are MNHEY and SVGAGI. V lost 2 bases, J lost 14 bases, and 12 bases lay in between. The CDR3 sequence is 11 residues long. Details on this clone: Its antigen is still unknown.

Study outcomes and limitations: The study recorded some 160 TCR beta chains that were cytomegalovirus-associated.

The chain recombines TRBV6-5 with TRBJ1-1, with D unresolved. The receptor was isolated from a woman between 18 and 29 years old in good health and CMV-seropositive. The sequenced sample was PBMCs. For the CDR3, the DNA is TGTGCCAGCAGTTACGCTGGGGAGGCCTTCTTT. Its protein product is CASSYAGEAFF.